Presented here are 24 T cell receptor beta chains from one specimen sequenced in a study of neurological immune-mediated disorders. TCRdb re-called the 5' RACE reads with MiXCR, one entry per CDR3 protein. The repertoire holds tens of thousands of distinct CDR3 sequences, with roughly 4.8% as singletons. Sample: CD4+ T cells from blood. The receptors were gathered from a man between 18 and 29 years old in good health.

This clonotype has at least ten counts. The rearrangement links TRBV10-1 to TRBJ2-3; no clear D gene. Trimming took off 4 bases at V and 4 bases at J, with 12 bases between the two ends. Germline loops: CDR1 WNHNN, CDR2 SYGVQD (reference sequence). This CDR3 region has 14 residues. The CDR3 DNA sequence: TGCGCCAGCAGTGCGGACCCACCCCCAGATACGCAGTATTTT. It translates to CASSADPPPDTQYF.

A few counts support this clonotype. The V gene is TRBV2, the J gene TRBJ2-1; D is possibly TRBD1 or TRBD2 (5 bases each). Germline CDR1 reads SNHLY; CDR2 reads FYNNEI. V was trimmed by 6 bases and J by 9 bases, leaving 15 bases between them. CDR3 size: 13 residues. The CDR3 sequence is CASSVVPGTEQFF. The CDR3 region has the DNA TGTGCCAGCAGCGTTGTACCAGGGACTGAGCAGTTCTTC. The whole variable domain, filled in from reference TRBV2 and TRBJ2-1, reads EPEVTQTPSHQVTQMGQEVILRCVPISNHLYFYWYRQILGQKVEFLVSFYNNEISEKSEIFDDQFSVERPDGSNFTLKIRSTKLEDSAMYFCASSVVPGTEQFFGPGTRLTVL.

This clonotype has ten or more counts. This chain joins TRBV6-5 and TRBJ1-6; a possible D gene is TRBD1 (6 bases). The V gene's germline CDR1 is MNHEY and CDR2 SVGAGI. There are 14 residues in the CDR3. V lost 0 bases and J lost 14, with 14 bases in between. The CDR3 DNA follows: TGTGCCAGCAGTTACTCGATAGGGGGTGTGACCCTCCACTTT. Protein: CASSYSIGGVTLHF.

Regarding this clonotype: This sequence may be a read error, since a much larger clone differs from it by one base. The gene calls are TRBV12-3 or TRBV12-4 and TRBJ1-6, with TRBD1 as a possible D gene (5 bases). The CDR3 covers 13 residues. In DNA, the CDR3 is TGTGCCAGCCAACGACAGTATAATTCACCCCTCCGCTTT. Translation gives CASQRQYNSPLRF.

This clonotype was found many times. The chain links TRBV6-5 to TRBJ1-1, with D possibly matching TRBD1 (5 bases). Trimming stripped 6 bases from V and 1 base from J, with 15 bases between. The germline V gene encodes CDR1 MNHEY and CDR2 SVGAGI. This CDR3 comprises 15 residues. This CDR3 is CASRKAGSRNTEAFF. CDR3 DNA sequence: TGTGCCAGCAGAAAGGCAGGGTCACGGAACACTGAAGCTTTCTTT.

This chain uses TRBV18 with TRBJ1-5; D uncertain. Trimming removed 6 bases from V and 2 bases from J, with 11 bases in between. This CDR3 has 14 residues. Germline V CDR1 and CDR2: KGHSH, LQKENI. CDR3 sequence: CASSSSGGNQPQHF. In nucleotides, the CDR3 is TGTGCCAGCTCCTCATCTGGGGGCAATCAGCCCCAGCATTTT.

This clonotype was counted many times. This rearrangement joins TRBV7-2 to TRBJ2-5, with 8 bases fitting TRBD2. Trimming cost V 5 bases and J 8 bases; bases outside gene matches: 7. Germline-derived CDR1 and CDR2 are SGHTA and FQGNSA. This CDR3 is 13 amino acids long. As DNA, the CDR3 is TGTGCCAGCAGCCCTAGCGGGCCCGTTACCCAGTACTTC. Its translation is CASSPSGPVTQYF.

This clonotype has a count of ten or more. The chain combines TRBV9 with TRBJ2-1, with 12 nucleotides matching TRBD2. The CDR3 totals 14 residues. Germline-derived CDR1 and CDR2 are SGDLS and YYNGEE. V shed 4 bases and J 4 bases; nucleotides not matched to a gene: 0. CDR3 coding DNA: TGTGCCAGCAGCCTAGCGGGGGGGTACAATGAGCAGTTCTTC. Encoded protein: CASSLAGGYNEQFF.

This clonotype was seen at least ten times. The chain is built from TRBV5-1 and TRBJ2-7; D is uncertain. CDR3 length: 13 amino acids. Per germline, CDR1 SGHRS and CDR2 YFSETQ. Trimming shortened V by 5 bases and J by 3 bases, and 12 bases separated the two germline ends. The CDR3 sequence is CASSPAVDYEQYF. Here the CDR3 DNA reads TGCGCCAGCAGTCCGGCAGTGGACTACGAGCAGTACTTC.

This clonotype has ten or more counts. The CDR3 here is CASTQGGEQYF. In nucleotides, the CDR3 is TGCGCCAGCACCCAAGGGGGCGAGCAGTACTTC. The chain uses TRBV5-1 and TRBJ2-7, with D maybe TRBD1 (6 bases). The CDR3 spans 11 residues. The germline CDR1 and CDR2 sequences are SGHRS and YFSETQ. The V and J ends lost 6 bases and 6 bases respectively, with 10 bases between them.

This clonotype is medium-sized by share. The CDR3 DNA follows: TGTGCCAGCACGAGCAGGGCGGACACAGATACGCAGTATTTT. This sequence encodes CASTSRADTDTQYF. The chain carries TRBV7-9 and TRBJ2-3; the D gene is possibly TRBD1 (5 bases). Trimming took off 7 bases at V and 2 bases at J, with 13 bases between the two ends. CDR1 and CDR2 from the germline V gene are SEHNR and FQNEAQ (reference sequence). The CDR3 is 14 residues long.

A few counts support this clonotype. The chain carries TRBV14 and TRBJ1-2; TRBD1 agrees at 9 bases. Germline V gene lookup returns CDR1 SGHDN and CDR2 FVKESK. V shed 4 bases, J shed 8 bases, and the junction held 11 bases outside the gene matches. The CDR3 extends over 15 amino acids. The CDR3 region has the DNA TGTGCCAGCAGCCTTTTCGGGACAGGGACGAGGGGCTACACCTTC. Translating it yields CASSLFGTGTRGYTF. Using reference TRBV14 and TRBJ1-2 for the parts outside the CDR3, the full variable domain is EAGVTQFPSHSVIEKGQTVTLRCDPISGHDNLYWYRRVMGKEIKFLLHFVKESKQDESGMPNNRFLAERTGGTYSTLKVQPAELEDSGVYFCASSLFGTGTRGYTFGSGTRLTVV.

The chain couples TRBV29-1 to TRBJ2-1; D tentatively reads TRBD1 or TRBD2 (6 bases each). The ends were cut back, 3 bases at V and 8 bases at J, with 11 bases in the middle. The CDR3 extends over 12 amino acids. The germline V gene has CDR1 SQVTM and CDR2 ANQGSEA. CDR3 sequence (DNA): TGCAGCGTTGATTACGGGGGCGATGAGCAGTTCTTC. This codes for CSVDYGGDEQFF.

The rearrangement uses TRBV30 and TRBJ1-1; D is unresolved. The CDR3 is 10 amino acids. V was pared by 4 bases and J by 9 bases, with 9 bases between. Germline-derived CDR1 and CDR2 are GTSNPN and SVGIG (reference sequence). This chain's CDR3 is CAWISGKAFF. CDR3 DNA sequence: TGTGCCTGGATATCTGGGAAAGCTTTCTTT.

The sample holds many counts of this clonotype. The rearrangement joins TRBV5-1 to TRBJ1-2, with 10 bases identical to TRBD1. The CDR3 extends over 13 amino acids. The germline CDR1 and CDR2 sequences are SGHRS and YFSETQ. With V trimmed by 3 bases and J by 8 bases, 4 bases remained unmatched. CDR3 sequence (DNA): TGCGCCAGCAGCTGGGACAGGGGAGGCGGCTACACCTTC. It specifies CASSWDRGGGYTF.

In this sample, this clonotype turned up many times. As DNA, the CDR3 is TGTGCCATCAGTGAGGATCCAGCGGGTAAGACGGGGAAAGATACGCAGTATTTT. This codes for CAISEDPAGKTGKDTQYF. J is TRBJ2-3 and V is TRBV10-3; D is possibly TRBD2 (6 bases). The CDR3 is 18 amino acids. Germline V lookup: CDR1 ENHRY, CDR2 SYGVKD. Trimming stripped 2 bases from V and 5 bases from J, with 23 bases between.

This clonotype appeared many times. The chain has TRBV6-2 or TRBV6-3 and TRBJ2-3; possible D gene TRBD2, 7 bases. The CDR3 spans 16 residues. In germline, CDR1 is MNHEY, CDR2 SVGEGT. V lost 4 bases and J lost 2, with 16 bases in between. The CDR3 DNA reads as TGTGCCAGCAGTTTAGGCGGGGGCCTTAACACAGATACGCAGTATTTT. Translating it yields CASSLGGGLNTDTQYF.

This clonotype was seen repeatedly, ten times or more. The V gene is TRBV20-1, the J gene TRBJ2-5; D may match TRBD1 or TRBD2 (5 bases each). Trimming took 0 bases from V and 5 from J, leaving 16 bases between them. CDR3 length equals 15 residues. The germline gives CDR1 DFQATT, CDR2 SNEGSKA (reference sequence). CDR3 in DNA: TGCAGTGCTAGAGATCCGAGGGGCCCGATGGAGACCCAGTACTTC. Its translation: CSARDPRGPMETQYF.

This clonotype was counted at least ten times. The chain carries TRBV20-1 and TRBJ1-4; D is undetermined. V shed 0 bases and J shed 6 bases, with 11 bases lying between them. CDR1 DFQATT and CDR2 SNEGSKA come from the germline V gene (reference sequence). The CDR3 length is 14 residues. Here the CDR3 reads CSARDPSFDEKLFF. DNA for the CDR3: TGCAGTGCTAGAGATCCCAGCTTTGATGAAAAACTGTTTTTT.

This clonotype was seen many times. The CDR3 DNA follows: TGTGCCAGCAGTCGATCAGCTCAGCCCCAGCATTTT. Amino acid sequence: CASSRSAQPQHF. V gene TRBV12-3 or TRBV12-4 combines with J gene TRBJ1-5; no reliable D call. The CDR3 length is 12 residues. Trimming took 5 bases from V and 6 from J, leaving 8 bases between them.

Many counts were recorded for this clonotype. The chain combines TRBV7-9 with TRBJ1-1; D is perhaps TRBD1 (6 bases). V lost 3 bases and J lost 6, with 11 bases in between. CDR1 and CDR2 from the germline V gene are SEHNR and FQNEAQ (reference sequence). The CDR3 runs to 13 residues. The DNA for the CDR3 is TGTGCCAGCAGCTTCCGGCCAGGGGCTGAAGCTTTCTTT. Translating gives CASSFRPGAEAFF.

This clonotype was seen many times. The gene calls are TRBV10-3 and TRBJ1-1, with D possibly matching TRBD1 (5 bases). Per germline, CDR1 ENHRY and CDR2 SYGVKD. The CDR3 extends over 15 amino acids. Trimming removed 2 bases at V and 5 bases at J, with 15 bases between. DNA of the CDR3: TGTGCCATCAGTGAGAGGATGGGGGGTGCGACTGAAGCTTTCTTT. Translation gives CAISERMGGATEAFF.

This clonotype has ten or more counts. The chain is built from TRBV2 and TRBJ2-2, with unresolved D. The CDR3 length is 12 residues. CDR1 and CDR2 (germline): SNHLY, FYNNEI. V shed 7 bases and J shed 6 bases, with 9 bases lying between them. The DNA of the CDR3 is TGTGCCAGCACCCTCAGGCCCGGGGAGCTGTTTTTT. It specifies CASTLRPGELFF.

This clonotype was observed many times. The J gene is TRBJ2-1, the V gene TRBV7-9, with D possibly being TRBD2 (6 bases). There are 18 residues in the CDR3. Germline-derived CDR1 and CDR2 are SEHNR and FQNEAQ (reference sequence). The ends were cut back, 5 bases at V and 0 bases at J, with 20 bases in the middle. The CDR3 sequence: CASSTRPALGGSYNEQFF. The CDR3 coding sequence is TGTGCCAGCAGCACCCGACCTGCACTGGGGGGCTCCTACAATGAGCAGTTCTTC.